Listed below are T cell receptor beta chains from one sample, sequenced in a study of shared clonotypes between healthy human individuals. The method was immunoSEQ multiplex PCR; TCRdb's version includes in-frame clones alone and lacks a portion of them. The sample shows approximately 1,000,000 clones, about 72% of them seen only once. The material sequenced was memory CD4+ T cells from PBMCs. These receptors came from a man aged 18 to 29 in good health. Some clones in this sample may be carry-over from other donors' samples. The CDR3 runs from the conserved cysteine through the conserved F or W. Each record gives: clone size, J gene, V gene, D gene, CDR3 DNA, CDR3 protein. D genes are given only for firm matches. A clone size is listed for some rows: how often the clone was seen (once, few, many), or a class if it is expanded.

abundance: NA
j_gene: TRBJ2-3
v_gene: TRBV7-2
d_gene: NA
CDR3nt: TGTGCCAGCAGCTTCCTCCCTCTAGACAGCGGCACAGATACGCAGTATTTT
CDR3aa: CASSFLPLDSGTDTQYF

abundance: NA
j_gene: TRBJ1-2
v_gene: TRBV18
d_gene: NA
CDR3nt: TGTGCCAGCTCACCAGAGGGGGGCTATGGCTACACCTTC
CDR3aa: CASSPEGGYGYTF

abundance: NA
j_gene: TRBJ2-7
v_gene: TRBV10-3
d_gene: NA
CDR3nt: TGTGCCATCAGAGTTGGGGCGGCCTCCTACGAGCAGTACTTC
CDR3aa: CAIRVGAASYEQYF

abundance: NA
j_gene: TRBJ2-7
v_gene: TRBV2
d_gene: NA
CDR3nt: TGTGCCAGCAAAAAAAGGGACAACCCCTACGAGCAGTACTTC
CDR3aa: CASKKRDNPYEQYF

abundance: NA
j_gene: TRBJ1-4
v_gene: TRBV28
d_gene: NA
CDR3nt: TGTGCCAGCAGTTTATCAAGAGGAAATAATGAAAAACTGTTTTTT
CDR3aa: CASSLSRGNNEKLFF

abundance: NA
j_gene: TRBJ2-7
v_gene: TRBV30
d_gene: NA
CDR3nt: TGTGCCTGGGCCCCCCGGGAGCCTTACGAGCAGTACTTC
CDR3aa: CAWAPREPYEQYF

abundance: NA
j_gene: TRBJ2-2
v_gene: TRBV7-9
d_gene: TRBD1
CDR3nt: TGTGCCAGCAGCTTCGGTGTCGGGACAGGCGACACCGGGGAGCTGTTTTTT
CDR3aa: CASSFGVGTGDTGELFF

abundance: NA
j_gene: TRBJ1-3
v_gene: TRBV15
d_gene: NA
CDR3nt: TGTGCCACCAGCAGAGCGGTCGGAAACACCATATATTTT
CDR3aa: CATSRAVGNTIYF

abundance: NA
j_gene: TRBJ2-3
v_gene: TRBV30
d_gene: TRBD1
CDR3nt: TGTGCCCGATCGGGACAGGGACGCACAGATACGCAGTATTTT
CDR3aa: CARSGQGRTDTQYF

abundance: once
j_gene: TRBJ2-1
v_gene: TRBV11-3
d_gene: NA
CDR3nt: TGTGCCAGCAGCCCATGGGACGGGAACTACAATGAGCAGTTCTTC
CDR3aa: CASSPWDGNYNEQFF

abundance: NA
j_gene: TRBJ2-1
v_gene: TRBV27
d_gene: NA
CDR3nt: TGTGCCAGCAGCCGAAACGGGCAGCTCTACAATGAGCAGTTCTTC
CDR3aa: CASSRNGQLYNEQFF

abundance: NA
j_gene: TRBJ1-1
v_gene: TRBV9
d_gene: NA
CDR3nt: TGTGCCAGCAGCGTAGAGGGCGGACAGTATGAAGCTTTCTTT
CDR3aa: CASSVEGGQYEAFF

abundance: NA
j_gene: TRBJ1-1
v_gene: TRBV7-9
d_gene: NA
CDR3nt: TGTGCCAGCAGCTCCCTCCATGGGGGAGAGACTGAAGCTTTCTTT
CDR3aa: CASSSLHGGETEAFF

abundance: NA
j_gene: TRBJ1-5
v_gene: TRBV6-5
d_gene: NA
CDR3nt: TGTGCCAGCACCTCCAGCTGGCAGCCCCAGCATTTT
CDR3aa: CASTSSWQPQHF

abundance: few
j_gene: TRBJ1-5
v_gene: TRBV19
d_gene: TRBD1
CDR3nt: TGTGCCAGTAGCCACAGGACAGGAAGATACGGACAGCCCCAGCATTTT
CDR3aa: CASSHRTGRYGQPQHF

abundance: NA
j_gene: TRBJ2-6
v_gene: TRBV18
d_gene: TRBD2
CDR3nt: TGTGCCAGCTCACCGACTAGCGACACCTCTGGGGCCAACGTCCTGACTTTC
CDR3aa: CASSPTSDTSGANVLTF

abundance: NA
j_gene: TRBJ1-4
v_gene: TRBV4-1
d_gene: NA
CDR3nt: TGCGCCAGCAGCCAAGATCGAAGGGAATTACTGTTTTTT
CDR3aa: CASSQDRRELLFF

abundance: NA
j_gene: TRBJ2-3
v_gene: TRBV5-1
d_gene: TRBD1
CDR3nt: TGCGCCAGCAGCTTAGGACAGGGTTGGAATACGCAGTATTTT
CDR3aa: CASSLGQGWNTQYF

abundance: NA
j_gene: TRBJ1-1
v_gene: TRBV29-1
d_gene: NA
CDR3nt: TGCAGCGTTGAGGGGGTAACTGAAGCTTTCTTT
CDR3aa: CSVEGVTEAFF

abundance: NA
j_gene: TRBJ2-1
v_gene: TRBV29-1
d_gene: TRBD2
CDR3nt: TGCAGCGCCACTCTAGCGGGAATTTACAATGAGCAGTTCTTC
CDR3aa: CSATLAGIYNEQFF

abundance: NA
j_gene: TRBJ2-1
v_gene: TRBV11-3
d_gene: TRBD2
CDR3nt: TGTGCCAGCAGCTGGGGACTAGCGAACAATGAGCAGTTCTTC
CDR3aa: CASSWGLANNEQFF

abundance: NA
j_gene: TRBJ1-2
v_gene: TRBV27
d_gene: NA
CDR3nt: TGTGCCAGCAGTGCTCTCGGGACCGCCAGGGGTGGCTACACCTTC
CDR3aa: CASSALGTARGGYTF

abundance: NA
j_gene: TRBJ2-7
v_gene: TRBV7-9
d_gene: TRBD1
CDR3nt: TGTGCCAGCAGCACGACAGGGGGGACCTACGAGCAGTACTTC
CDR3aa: CASSTTGGTYEQYF

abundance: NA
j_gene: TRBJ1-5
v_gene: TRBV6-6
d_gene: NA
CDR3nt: TGTGCCAGCAGTGGTCGGGGAAGGGGTCAGCCCCAGCATTTT
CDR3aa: CASSGRGRGQPQHF

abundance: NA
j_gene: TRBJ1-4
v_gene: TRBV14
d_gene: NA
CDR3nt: TGTGCCAGCAGCCAAGTTAACGAAAAACTGTTTTTT
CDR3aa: CASSQVNEKLFF

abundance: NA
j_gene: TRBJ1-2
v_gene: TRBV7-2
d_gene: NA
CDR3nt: TGTGCCAGCAGCCCAGGGATTGGTAGCTATGGCTACACCTTC
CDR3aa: CASSPGIGSYGYTF

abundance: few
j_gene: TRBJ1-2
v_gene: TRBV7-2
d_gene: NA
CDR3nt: TGTGCCAGCAGCGGGGGCAGCCAGGCCCTCTACACCTTC
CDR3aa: CASSGGSQALYTF

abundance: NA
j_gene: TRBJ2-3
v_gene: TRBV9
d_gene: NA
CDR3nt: TGTGCCAGCAGCGTCGGATCAACAGATACGCAGTATTTT
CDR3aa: CASSVGSTDTQYF

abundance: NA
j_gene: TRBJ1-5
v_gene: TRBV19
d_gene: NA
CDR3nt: TGTGCCAGTAGTTGGACAGTTCTGAGGAGGGGAGGGCAGCCCCAGCATTTT
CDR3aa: CASSWTVLRRGGQPQHF

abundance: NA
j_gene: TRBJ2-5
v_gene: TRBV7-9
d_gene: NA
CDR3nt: TGTGCCAGCACTTCGCAAGAGACCCAGTACTTC
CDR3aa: CASTSQETQYF

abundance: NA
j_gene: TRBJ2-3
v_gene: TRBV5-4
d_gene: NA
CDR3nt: TGTGCCAGCAGCCCACCCAGCACAGATACGCAGTATTTT
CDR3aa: CASSPPSTDTQYF

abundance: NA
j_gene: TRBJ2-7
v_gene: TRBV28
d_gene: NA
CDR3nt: TGTGCCAGCAGTTCTAGTTCCTACGAGCAGTACTTC
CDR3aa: CASSSSSYEQYF

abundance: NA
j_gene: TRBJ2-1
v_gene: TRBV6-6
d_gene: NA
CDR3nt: TGTGCCAGCAGTTACGGTGCAGGCAATGAGCAGTTCTTC
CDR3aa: CASSYGAGNEQFF